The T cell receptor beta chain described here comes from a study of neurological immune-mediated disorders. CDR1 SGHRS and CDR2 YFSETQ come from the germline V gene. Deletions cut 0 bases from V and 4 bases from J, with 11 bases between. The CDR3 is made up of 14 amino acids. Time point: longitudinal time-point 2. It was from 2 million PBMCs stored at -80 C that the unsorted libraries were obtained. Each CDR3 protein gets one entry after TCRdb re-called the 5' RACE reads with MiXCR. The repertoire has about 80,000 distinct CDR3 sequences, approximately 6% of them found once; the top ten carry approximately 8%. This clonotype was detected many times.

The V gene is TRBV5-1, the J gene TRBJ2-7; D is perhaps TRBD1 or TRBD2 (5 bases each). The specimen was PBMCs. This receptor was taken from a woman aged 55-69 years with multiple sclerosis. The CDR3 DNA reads TGCGCCAGCAGCTTGGAGGGACCGAAATACGAGCAGTACTTC. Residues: CASSLEGPKYEQYF.